Listed here are 10 T cell receptor beta chains from one sample, sequenced in a study of T cells in Graves' hyperthyroidism and ophthalmopathy. The TCR beta CDR3 regions underwent amplification using RNA transcripts as the source. First-round RT-PCR of the TCR CDR3 relied on the HTBI primer set. TCRdb called the multiplex PCR reads again in MiXCR, with one record for every CDR3 protein. The sample consists of fewer than 750,000 distinct CDR3 sequences, under 15% of them appearing once. The sequenced sample was blood. These receptors were collected from a woman aged 40 to 49 with Graves' ophthalmopathy.

The chain uses TRBV14 and TRBJ1-1; D remains ambiguous. Trimming stripped 0 bases from V and 2 bases from J, with 22 bases between. Germline CDR1 reads SGHDN; CDR2 reads FVKESK. The CDR3 is 19 amino acids. The chain's CDR3 is CASSQDGSTGRTKNTEAFF. In nucleotides, the CDR3 is TGTGCCAGCAGCCAAGATGGGTCGACTGGCAGAACGAAAAACACTGAAGCTTTCTTT.

This clonotype occurred many times. This chain connects TRBV20-1 to TRBJ2-5, with TRBD2 matching over 7 bases. Germline CDR1 reads DFQATT; CDR2 reads SNEGSKA (reference sequence). The CDR3 consists of 15 residues. The J segment lost 5 bases and the V segment lost 0 bases, leaving 9 bases of the junction unmatched. The CDR3 here is CSARDTGEGRETQYF. The CDR3, as DNA: TGCAGTGCTAGAGATACGGGGGAGGGCCGGGAGACCCAGTACTTC.

This clonotype was counted many times. The gene calls are TRBV29-1 and TRBJ2-2, with 7 bases aligning to TRBD1. Looked up from germline, CDR1 is SQVTM and CDR2 is ANQGSEA. This CDR3 contains 15 residues. V was pared by 5 bases and J by 2 bases, with 8 bases of the junction left unmatched. CDR3 sequence (DNA): TGCAGCGTTTCCAGGGGGAGCCTAAACACCGGGGAGCTGTTTTTT. Amino acids: CSVSRGSLNTGELFF.

This clonotype was observed many times. The rearrangement links TRBV6-1 to TRBJ1-2; 7 nucleotides line up with TRBD1. The germline CDR1 and CDR2 sequences are MNHNS and SASEGT. Trimming cost V 5 bases and J 4 bases; bases outside gene matches: 7. The CDR3 is 14 residues long. CDR3 DNA sequence: TGTGCCAGCAGTAGAGACAGGGTTGGCTATGGCTACACCTTC. Translated: CASSRDRVGYGYTF.

This clonotype was seen ten or more times. One junction end does not reproduce the germline sequence, and a read error may be involved. The V call is TRBV12-3 or TRBV12-4, the J call TRBJ1-1, with no clear D. This CDR3 region has 12 residues. The CDR3 DNA follows: TGTGCCAGCAGCTTAGATCGGACTGAAGCTTTCTTT. This translates into CASSLDRTEAFF.

This clonotype was recorded at least ten times. The J gene is TRBJ1-1, the V gene TRBV6-1, with 7 bases matching TRBD1. V lost 2 bases, J lost 5 bases, and 5 bases stayed unmatched. CDR1 is MNHNS, CDR2 SASEGT, per germline. The CDR3 loop spans 14 amino acids. DNA of the CDR3: TGTGCCAGCAGTGAATGGGCAGGGGGGACTGAAGCTTTCTTT. It codes for CASSEWAGGTEAFF.

The chain has TRBV6-2 or TRBV6-3 and TRBJ1-2, with D possibly being TRBD1 (5 bases). The V end was cut by 7 bases, the J end by 10 bases, with 16 bases between. Looked up from germline, CDR1 is MNHEY and CDR2 is SVGEGT. The CDR3 totals 12 residues. CDR3 residues: CASTVRQKNYTF. Here the CDR3 DNA reads TGTGCCAGCACTGTGCGACAGAAAAACTACACCTTC.

This clonotype was picked up many times. The CDR3 here is CASTQSRLASYEQYF. In DNA, the CDR3 is TGTGCCAGCACCCAATCTCGACTAGCTTCCTACGAGCAGTACTTC. This sequence joins TRBV28 and TRBJ2-7, with 7 positions matching TRBD2. Germline V gene sequence: CDR1 MDHEN, CDR2 SYDVKM. Unmatched junction bases numbered 10, after V lost 7 bases and J lost 1 base. The CDR3 loop spans 15 amino acids.

This clonotype was counted between two and nine times. The V gene is TRBV30, the J gene TRBJ1-4, with unresolved D. V shed 0 bases and J shed 4 bases, with 6 bases lying between them. Germline assignment: CDR1 GTSNPN and CDR2 SVGIG (reference sequence). The CDR3 consists of 13 residues. CDR3 sequence (DNA): TGTGCCTGGAGTGTGTACAGTAATGAAAAACTGTTTTTT. It encodes CAWSVYSNEKLFF.

This clonotype was seen more than once but under ten times. The chain employs TRBV30 and TRBJ2-6; the match to TRBD1 covers 8 bases. The CDR3 runs to 16 residues. Germline CDR1 and CDR2: GTSNPN and SVGIG (reference sequence). Trimming took 3 bases from V and 1 from J; bases not matched to a gene: 5. The CDR3 region has the DNA TGTGCCTGGAGGGGCCAGGGGGCGTCTGGGGCCAACGTCCTGACTTTC. Encoded protein: CAWRGQGASGANVLTF.